These T cell receptor beta chains were read from a single sample in a study of T cell responses to AZD1222 COVID-19 vaccine. Profiling relied on immunoSEQ multiplex PCR, and the TCRdb table lists in-frame clones only, not all of them. The sample has approximately 80,000 clones; approximately 90% are singletons. Sequencing used peripheral blood, obtained 28 days after the second AZD1222 dose. Every receptor here comes from an adult who received the AZD1222 COVID-19 vaccine. The CDR3 runs from the conserved cysteine through the conserved F or W. A D gene is named only where the DNA matches it firmly. Some rows have no size entry. The others give once, few or many, or a class for an expanded clone.

V	D	J	size	DNA	CDR3
TRBV30	-	TRBJ1-2	-	TGTGCCTGGAGTGGGCAGGCGGTCGCTAACTATGGCTACACCTTC	CAWSGQAVANYGYTF
TRBV3-1/TRBV3-2	-	TRBJ2-7	-	TGTGCCAGCAGCCAAGTATCCTCGGGGGACGAGCAGTACTTC	CASSQVSSGDEQYF
TRBV11-2	-	TRBJ2-4	-	TGTGCCAGCAGCTTAGAAGGGGGGAGTAAGGCGGGCCGTCGGAGCCCCCTTCAGTACTTC	CASSLEGGSKAGRRSPLQYF
TRBV5-1	-	TRBJ2-1	-	TGCGCCAGCAGCTTCGGGGCGTCTTCTAACAATGAGCAGTTCTTC	CASSFGASSNNEQFF
TRBV9	-	TRBJ1-2	-	TGTGCCAGCAGCGCAGCGGAGGGGTCGTACTATGGCTACACCTTC	CASSAAEGSYYGYTF
TRBV3-1/TRBV3-2	-	TRBJ2-1	once	TGTGCCAGCAGTGACAGGCGACGGTACAATGAGCAGTTCTTC	CASSDRRRYNEQFF
TRBV4-1	TRBD2	TRBJ2-7	-	TGCGCCAGCAGCCAAGAATTAGCGGGAGGTTCCTACGAGCAGTACTTC	CASSQELAGGSYEQYF
TRBV29-1	-	TRBJ2-7	-	TGCAGCGTTGTACTGGACGGGACCTACGAGCAGTACTTC	CSVVLDGTYEQYF
TRBV28	TRBD1	TRBJ2-2	once	TGTGCCAGCAAAGGACAGGCACCTAACACCGGGGAGCTGTTTTTT	CASKGQAPNTGELFF
TRBV7-9	-	TRBJ1-4	-	TGTGCCAGCAGCCGGCCAGAGGGTAATGAAAAACTGTTTTTT	CASSRPEGNEKLFF
TRBV7-9	TRBD1	TRBJ1-3	-	TGTGCCAGCAGCCCCGACAGGGGCTATGGAAACACCATATATTTT	CASSPDRGYGNTIYF
TRBV6-5	-	TRBJ2-7	-	TGTGCCAGCATCTCCCGGTCCTACGAGCAGTACTTC	CASISRSYEQYF
TRBV7-7	TRBD1	TRBJ2-2	once	TGTGCCAGCAGCCCCGCCTATACGACAGGGACCGGGGAGCTGTTTTTT	CASSPAYTTGTGELFF
TRBV6-6	-	TRBJ2-1	-	TGTGCCAGCAGTTTATGGCTAGCGAATGAGCAGTTCTTC	CASSLWLANEQFF
TRBV11-2	TRBD1	TRBJ2-2	-	TGTGCCAGCAGCGCAGGATTCGGGACAGGGGGCTCCGGGGAGCTGTTTTTT	CASSAGFGTGGSGELFF
TRBV15	-	TRBJ1-5	-	TGTGCCACCTGGGTAGGAAAGTTCAATCAGCCCCAGCATTTT	CATWVGKFNQPQHF
TRBV7-9	-	TRBJ2-7	-	TGTGCCAGCAGCTTAGCTCCCGCCTACGAGCAGTACTTC	CASSLAPAYEQYF
TRBV6-5	TRBD1	TRBJ1-2	once	TGTGCCAGCAGTTCCTTGACAGGGGGCTATGGCTACACCTTC	CASSSLTGGYGYTF
TRBV28	-	TRBJ1-3	-	TGTGCCAGCACCGGAGGAAAGGGGCGCGAGGACACCATATATTTT	CASTGGKGREDTIYF
TRBV7-8	-	TRBJ1-6	-	TGTGCCAGCAGCTTAGGACGAACAGTAGTGAATTCACCCCTCCACTTT	CASSLGRTVVNSPLHF
TRBV24-1	-	TRBJ2-7	-	TGTGCCACCAGTGATTTTGTGGGGAACCGAATGGAGCAGTACTTC	CATSDFVGNRMEQYF
TRBV19	TRBD1	TRBJ1-2	-	TGTGCCAGTAGCCAGGACAGGGGGACTAACTATGGCTACACCTTC	CASSQDRGTNYGYTF
TRBV24-1	-	TRBJ2-7	-	TGTGCCACCAGTGATTCATTACAGGGTTACCAGTACTTC	CATSDSLQGYQYF
TRBV24-1	TRBD2	TRBJ2-2	-	TGTGCCACCAGTGACCGGGACTACTACACCGGGGAGCTGTTTTTT	CATSDRDYYTGELFF
TRBV2	-	TRBJ2-1	-	TGTGCCAGCAGTGAAGGAATAGCGGACTACAATGAGCAGTTCTTC	CASSEGIADYNEQFF
TRBV19	TRBD1	TRBJ2-1	once	TGTGCCAGTAGTAAAGACAGGGGGCGGGACAATGAGCAGTTCTTC	CASSKDRGRDNEQFF
TRBV6-5	-	TRBJ2-1	-	TGTGCCAGCAGTTACTCGACAGGGACTTTTAACAATGAGCAGTTCTTC	CASSYSTGTFNNEQFF
TRBV15	TRBD2	TRBJ2-3	-	TGTGCCACCAGCAGAGATATCGCTAGCGGGCGAACTAGCACAGATACGCAGTATTTT	CATSRDIASGRTSTDTQYF
TRBV7-9	-	TRBJ2-7	-	TGTGCCAGCAGCCCAGACCCGAGTACGAACGAGCAGTACTTC	CASSPDPSTNEQYF
TRBV7-2	-	TRBJ2-5	-	TGTGCCAGCAGCTTACCACTCCAGACCCAGTACTTC	CASSLPLQTQYF
TRBV4-3	-	TRBJ2-7	-	TGCGCCAGCAGCCAAGAATCAGCCTACGAGCAGTACTTC	CASSQESAYEQYF
TRBV6-5	-	TRBJ1-1	-	TGTGCCAGCAGTTACAAGGGAAGCACTGAAGCTTTCTTT	CASSYKGSTEAFF
TRBV7-2	TRBD2	TRBJ2-7	-	TGTGCCAGCAGCTCTGGACTAGCGCTAAACTACGAGCAGTACTTC	CASSSGLALNYEQYF
TRBV15	-	TRBJ2-3	-	TGTGCCACCAGCAGAGATCGCACTAGCACAGATACGCAGTATTTT	CATSRDRTSTDTQYF
TRBV9	-	TRBJ2-7	once	TGTGCCAGCAGCGTAGGCCCACAGGTCTACGAGCAGTACTTC	CASSVGPQVYEQYF
TRBV10-3	-	TRBJ1-1	-	TGTGCCATCAGTGAGTCGGCCAGGGCGAACACTGAAGCTTTCTTT	CAISESARANTEAFF
TRBV29-1	-	TRBJ2-7	-	TGCAGCGCCTCCCCTAGCTCCTACGAGCAGTACTTC	CSASPSSYEQYF
TRBV5-1	-	TRBJ2-3	-	TGCGCCAGCAGCTTGGAGATGGGGATAGATACGCAGTATTTT	CASSLEMGIDTQYF